This is a list of T cell receptor beta chains from one sample in a study of T cell responses to AZD1222 COVID-19 vaccine. Using immunoSEQ multiplex PCR, the repertoire was profiled, and TCRdb retains in-frame clones only, with some absent. Here the sample spans roughly 160,000 clones, around 92% being singletons. The sample was peripheral blood, taken on day 0 of MenACWY control vaccination. These receptors were collected from an adult in good health. Both conserved end residues are part of each CDR3.

j_gene,v_gene,CDR3aa
TRBJ1-1,TRBV6-4,CASSRTGDTEAFF
TRBJ1-3,TRBV9,CASSSNGNTIYF
TRBJ2-1,TRBV9,CASSVVAGGYNEQFF
TRBJ2-5,TRBV27,CASSSTSGPHGTQYF
TRBJ1-3,TRBV28,CASTTGLYRNTIYF
TRBJ1-5,TRBV30,CAWSGVRDEPQHF
TRBJ1-3,TRBV29-1,CSVSIGSGNTIYF
TRBJ1-1,TRBV19,CASSMLRETTNTEAFF
TRBJ2-1,TRBV7-2,CASSLQVGGRSREQFF
TRBJ2-7,TRBV21-1,CAREGWTSGFYEQYF